This T cell receptor beta chain originates from a study of CD8 T cells in ankylosing spondylitis. The V and J ends lost 2 bases and 8 bases respectively, with 15 bases between them. This CDR3 has 13 residues. Germline lookup yields CDR1 SQVTM and CDR2 ANQGSEA. There are many counts of this clonotype. What it binds is unknown. MiXCR, run by TCRdb on the 5' RACE reads, gives a single entry per CDR3 protein. The sample contains about 340,000 distinct CDR3 sequences, about 15% of which appear only once. Findings of the study overall: Blood of patients with ankylosing spondylitis appeared to be characterized by a TCR beta motif of several highly homologous variants.

Specimen: blood, either unsorted or a sorted T cell fraction (not recorded which). This chain links TRBV29-1 with TRBJ1-2; the D gene is possibly TRBD1 (6 bases). This TCR derives from a male donor with ankylosing spondylitis or in good health (not recorded which). CDR3 region: CSVEIGQGSGYTF. Here the CDR3 DNA reads TGCAGCGTTGAAATTGGGCAGGGGAGCGGCTACACCTTC.